Listed below are T cell receptor beta chains from one sample, sequenced in a study of T cells in Graves' hyperthyroidism and ophthalmopathy. TCRdb passed the multiplex PCR reads through MiXCR, listing each CDR3 protein once. Of fewer than 650,000 distinct CDR3 sequences in the sample, 12% to 15% were seen once. The specimen was blood. These receptor sequences come from a woman aged 40 to 50 with Graves' hyperthyroidism. CDR3s include the opening cysteine and the closing phenylalanine or tryptophan. D genes are given only for firm matches. Size values are once, few and many counts, or a class for expanded clones, and some rows have none.

>TRBJ2-7|TRBD2|TRBV25-1|NA
TGTGCCAGCAGTTTCATTGGGTCGGGGGGCTACGAGCAGTACTTC
CASSFIGSGGYEQYF
>TRBJ2-2|TRBD1|TRBV24-1|few
TGTGCCACCGGACAGGGGGGATCCGGGGAGCTGTTTTTT
CATGQGGSGELFF
>TRBJ2-5|TRBD1|TRBV18|many
TGTGCCTCCGGACAGGGAGAGACCCAGTACTTC
CASGQGETQYF
>TRBJ2-7|TRBD2|TRBV15|many
TGTGCCACCAGCAGAGATAGTACTAGCGGGGAGCAGTACTTC
CATSRDSTSGEQYF
>TRBJ1-1|NA|TRBV18|many
TGTGCCAGCTCACCAGAAATGTCTAACACTGAAGCTTTCTTT
CASSPEMSNTEAFF
>TRBJ2-7|NA|TRBV7-8|NA
TGTGCCAGCAGCTTAGAGGCCTTCGCCTACGAGCAGTACTTC
CASSLEAFAYEQYF
>TRBJ2-5|NA|TRBV2|many
TGTGCCAGCAGTAGCGACAGGCAAGGGACCCAGTACTTC
CASSSDRQGTQYF
>TRBJ1-3|NA|TRBV12-3/TRBV12-4|few
TGTGCCAGCAGTACAGGCCCCTCTGGAAACACCATATATTTT
CASSTGPSGNTIYF
>TRBJ2-1|TRBD2|TRBV20-1|many
TGCAGTGCCGTAGCGGGAGCCTACAATGAGCAGTTCTTC
CSAVAGAYNEQFF
>TRBJ2-3|TRBD1|TRBV5-4|NA
TGTGCCAGCAGCTTTGGACAGGCCGACACAGATACGCAGTATTTT
CASSFGQADTDTQYF
>TRBJ1-2|TRBD1|TRBV12-3/TRBV12-4|NA
TGTGCCAGCAGGCCTACCGGGACAGGGCGGCTCTATGGCTACACCTTC
CASRPTGTGRLYGYTF
>TRBJ2-1|NA|TRBV3-1|few
TGTGCCAGCAGCCAAGATGGTAGGTGGGGAACCAATGAGCAGTTCTTC
CASSQDGRWGTNEQFF
>TRBJ1-1|NA|TRBV30|many
TGTGCCTGGAGTGTTAAAACTCGGGAGAACACTGAAGCTTTCTTT
CAWSVKTRENTEAFF
>TRBJ2-4|NA|TRBV18|many
TGTGCCAGCTCCCAAGGGCAGCTCGGGCCCATTCAGTACTTC
CASSQGQLGPIQYF
>TRBJ2-2|NA|TRBV9|NA
TGTGCCAGCAGCGAGACCCTGACCGGGGAGCTGTTTTTT
CASSETLTGELFF
>TRBJ2-1|NA|TRBV2|many
TGTGCCAGCAGGGACAATGACGGCTACAATGAGCAGTTCTTC
CASRDNDGYNEQFF
>TRBJ2-3|NA|TRBV7-2|many
TGTGCCAGCAGCTTTTGGGGGGGCGGAACCACAGATACGCAGTATTTT
CASSFWGGGTTDTQYF
>TRBJ2-7|NA|TRBV24-1|few
TGTGCCACCAGTGGCGAAAGCTCCTACGAGCAGTACTTC
CATSGESSYEQYF
>TRBJ2-5|NA|TRBV5-1|NA
TGCGCCAGCAGCTTGGGGAACACCCCCCTTGAGACCCAGTACTTC
CASSLGNTPLETQYF
>TRBJ1-1|TRBD1|TRBV12-3/TRBV12-4|many
TGTGCCAGCAGTTTAGCAACTCCCGGGACAGGGGATGCTTTCTTT
CASSLATPGTGDAFF
>TRBJ2-3|NA|TRBV20-1|many
TGCAGTGTTGAGGGCGACGCACAAAATACGCAGTATTTT
CSVEGDAQNTQYF
>TRBJ2-7|NA|TRBV20-1|NA
TGCAGTGTAATCGCGGGCGAGCAGTACTTC
CSVIAGEQYF
>TRBJ2-3|NA|TRBV11-2|few
TGTGCCAGCAGCTTAGGGGGACAGCGGGCCACAGATACGCAGTATTTT
CASSLGGQRATDTQYF
>TRBJ2-5|NA|TRBV20-1|many
TGCAGTGCTAGTCCGGGGGATCTGGAGACCCAGTACTTC
CSASPGDLETQYF
>TRBJ2-2|TRBD1|TRBV2|many
TGTGCCAGCGAGACAGGGGGCGCCGGGGAGCTGTTTTTT
CASETGGAGELFF
>TRBJ2-1|TRBD2|TRBV12-3/TRBV12-4|many
TGTGCCAGCAGTTTATCGGGGGGGGGCAATGAGCAGTTCTTC
CASSLSGGGNEQFF
>TRBJ2-7|NA|TRBV5-5|NA
TGTGCCAGCAGCTTCGACGGTCCTCTCCGAGGGCAGTACTTC
CASSFDGPLRGQYF
>TRBJ2-1|NA|TRBV6-1|few
TGTGCCAGCACTGGTTCCCGGGGGAGCTCCTACAATGAGCAGTTCTTC
CASTGSRGSSYNEQFF
>TRBJ1-1|NA|TRBV5-4|NA
TGTGCCAGCAGGTGGGGGACTGAAGCTTTCTTT
CASRWGTEAFF
>TRBJ2-3|TRBD2|TRBV7-2|many
TGTGCCAGCAGCCCGGGAGCGGGACTAGCGGGCGTGGCGGGTGGTACGCAGTATTTT
CASSPGAGLAGVAGGTQYF
>TRBJ2-5|TRBD2|TRBV28|NA
TGTGCCAGCACCTCAGCGGGGCCCAGCCAAGAGACCCAGTACTTC
CASTSAGPSQETQYF
>TRBJ2-3|NA|TRBV12-5|many
TGTGCTAGTGGTTCAGTGGAAGGGGTCCAGACAGATACGCAGTATTTT
CASGSVEGVQTDTQYF
>TRBJ1-3|NA|TRBV12-3/TRBV12-4|NA
TGTGCCAGCAGTCCCCTCCCGAACACCATATATTTT
CASSPLPNTIYF
>TRBJ1-5|NA|TRBV4-1|few
TGCGCCAGCAGCCAGATCAATCAGCCCCAGCATTTT
CASSQINQPQHF
>TRBJ1-3|TRBD1|TRBV6-1|many
TGTGCCAGCAGACCTGGGACAGGAGGCGACACCATATATTTT
CASRPGTGGDTIYF
>TRBJ2-5|NA|TRBV27|many
TGTGCCAGCAGTTTTAGCGGATTTTCGTACCAAGAGACCCAGTACTTC
CASSFSGFSYQETQYF
>TRBJ1-4|NA|TRBV6-1|NA
TGTGCCAGCAGGGGGATTGTTGATGAAAAACTGTTTTTT
CASRGIVDEKLFF
>TRBJ2-7|NA|TRBV9|many
TGTGCCAGCAGTCATTCCGGGACTGGCTCCTACGAGCAGTACTTC
CASSHSGTGSYEQYF
>TRBJ2-2|TRBD2|TRBV5-8|few
TGTGCCAGCAGCTACGGGACTACGAACACCGGGGAGCTGTTTTTT
CASSYGTTNTGELFF
>TRBJ2-7|NA|TRBV6-1|many
TGTGCCAGCAGTGAACGCGAAGCTTCCTACGAGCAGTACTTC
CASSEREASYEQYF
>TRBJ1-4|NA|TRBV12-3/TRBV12-4|many
TGTGCCAGCAGTTTGACAGAAAAACTGTTTTTT
CASSLTEKLFF
>TRBJ1-5|NA|TRBV3-1|NA
TGTGCCAGCAGCCAAACAGCAAATCAGCCCCAGCATTTT
CASSQTANQPQHF
>TRBJ2-2|NA|TRBV20-1|many
TGCAGTGCTATTCCCGGACGGAAGAACACCGGGGAGCTGTTTTTT
CSAIPGRKNTGELFF
>TRBJ1-1|NA|TRBV12-3/TRBV12-4|few
TGTGCCAGCAGAACAGGGAGTTTGAACACTGAAGCTTTCTTT
CASRTGSLNTEAFF
>TRBJ1-2|TRBD1|TRBV25-1|many
TGTGCCAGCAGCCAGACAGGGGGAGGCTATGGCTACACCTTC
CASSQTGGGYGYTF
>TRBJ2-1|TRBD2|TRBV28|many
TGTGCCAGCAGTTCCCGACTAGCGGGTCACAATGAGCAGTTCTTC
CASSSRLAGHNEQFF
>TRBJ2-3|NA|TRBV29-1|NA
TGCAGCGTTGCCATCCGGACGGCAAGCACAGATACGCAGTATTTT
CSVAIRTASTDTQYF
>TRBJ1-1|NA|TRBV7-9|NA
TGTGCCAGCAGCCAAAATAGGAACACTGAAGCTTTCTTT
CASSQNRNTEAFF
>TRBJ1-5|NA|TRBV6-1|many
TGTGCCAGCAGTCCTACATCGGAGACTTTGAATCAGCCCCAGCATTTT
CASSPTSETLNQPQHF
>TRBJ2-7|NA|TRBV6-5|many
TGTGCCAGCAGTTACTCTTCTGGTAACGAGCAGTACTTC
CASSYSSGNEQYF
>TRBJ2-1|NA|TRBV7-9|NA
TGTGCCAGCAGCCTTAGGACAGAGGAGTACAATGAGCAGTTCTTC
CASSLRTEEYNEQFF
>TRBJ2-7|NA|TRBV6-6|many
TGTGCCAGCAGTTACTCTTCTAGCGCTAACCAGGAGCAGTACTTC
CASSYSSSANQEQYF
>TRBJ2-7|NA|TRBV6-1|few
TGTGCCAGCAGCTCCCAGGGGTCGACGGGCGAGCAGTACTTC
CASSSQGSTGEQYF
>TRBJ2-4|NA|TRBV18|many
TGTGCCAGCTCACCACCGGAGGGCATTCAGTACTTC
CASSPPEGIQYF
>TRBJ2-7|NA|TRBV10-1|NA
TGCGCCAGCGAGAGAGGGGCCCGCACCCACTCCTACGAGCAGTACTTC
CASERGARTHSYEQYF
>TRBJ2-7|TRBD2|TRBV14|many
TGTGCCAGCAGCCATCGGACTAGCTGGTACGAGCAGTACTTC
CASSHRTSWYEQYF
>TRBJ2-7|TRBD1|TRBV12-3/TRBV12-4|many
TGTGCCAGCAGGGACAGGGACGAGCAGTACTTC
CASRDRDEQYF
>TRBJ2-3|NA|TRBV2|many
TGTGCCAGCGGAGGAAGGATGGGCCCAGATACGCAGTATTTT
CASGGRMGPDTQYF
>TRBJ2-7|NA|TRBV29-1|NA
TGCAGCGCCGAGGGGGGGATCGGCGAGCAGTACTTC
CSAEGGIGEQYF
>TRBJ2-7|TRBD2|TRBV20-1|many
TGCAGTGCTAGAGATTTAGCGGGAGGGACCTACGAGCAGTACTTC
CSARDLAGGTYEQYF